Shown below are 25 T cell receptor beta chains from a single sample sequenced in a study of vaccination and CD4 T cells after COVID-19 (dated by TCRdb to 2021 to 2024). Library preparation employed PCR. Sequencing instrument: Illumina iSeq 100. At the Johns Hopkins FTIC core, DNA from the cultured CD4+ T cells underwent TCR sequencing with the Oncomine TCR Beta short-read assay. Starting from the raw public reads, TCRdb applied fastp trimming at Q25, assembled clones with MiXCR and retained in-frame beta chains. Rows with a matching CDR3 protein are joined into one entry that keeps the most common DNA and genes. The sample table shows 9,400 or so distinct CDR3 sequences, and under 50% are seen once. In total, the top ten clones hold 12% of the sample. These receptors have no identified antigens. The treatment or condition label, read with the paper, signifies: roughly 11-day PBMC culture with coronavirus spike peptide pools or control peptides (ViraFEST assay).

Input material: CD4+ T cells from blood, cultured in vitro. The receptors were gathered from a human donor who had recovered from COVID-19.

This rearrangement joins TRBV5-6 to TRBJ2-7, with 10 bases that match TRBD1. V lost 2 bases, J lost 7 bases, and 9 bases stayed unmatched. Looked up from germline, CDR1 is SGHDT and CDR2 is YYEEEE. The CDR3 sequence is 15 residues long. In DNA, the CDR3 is TGTGCCAGCAGCTTCCTGACAGGGGGCCGAAGGGAGCAGTACTTC. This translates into CASSFLTGGRREQYF.

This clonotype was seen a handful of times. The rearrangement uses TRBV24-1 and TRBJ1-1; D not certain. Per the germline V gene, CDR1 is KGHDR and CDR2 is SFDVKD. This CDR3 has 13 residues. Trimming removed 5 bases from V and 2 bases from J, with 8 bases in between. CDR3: CATSGGGNTEAFF. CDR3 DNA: TGTGCCACCAGTGGAGGAGGTAACACTGAAGCTTTCTTT.

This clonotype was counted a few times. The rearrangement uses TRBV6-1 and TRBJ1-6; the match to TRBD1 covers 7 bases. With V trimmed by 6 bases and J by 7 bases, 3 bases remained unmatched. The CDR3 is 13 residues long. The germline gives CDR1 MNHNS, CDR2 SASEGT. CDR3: CASSRDSNSPLHF. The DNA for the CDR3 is TGTGCCAGCAGCCGGGACAGCAATTCACCCCTCCACTTT.

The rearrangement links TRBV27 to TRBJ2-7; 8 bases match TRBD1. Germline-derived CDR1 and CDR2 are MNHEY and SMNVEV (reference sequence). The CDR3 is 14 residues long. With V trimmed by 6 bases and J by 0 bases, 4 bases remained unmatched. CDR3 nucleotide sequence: TGTGCCAGCAGGCGACAGGGGACCTCCTACGAGCAGTACTTC. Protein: CASRRQGTSYEQYF.

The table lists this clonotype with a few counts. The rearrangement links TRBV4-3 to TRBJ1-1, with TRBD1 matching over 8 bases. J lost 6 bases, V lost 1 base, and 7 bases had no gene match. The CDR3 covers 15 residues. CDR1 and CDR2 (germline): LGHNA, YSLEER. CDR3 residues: CASSQGHRGISEAFF. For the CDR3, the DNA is TGCGCCAGCAGCCAAGGTCACAGGGGGATCTCTGAAGCTTTCTTT.

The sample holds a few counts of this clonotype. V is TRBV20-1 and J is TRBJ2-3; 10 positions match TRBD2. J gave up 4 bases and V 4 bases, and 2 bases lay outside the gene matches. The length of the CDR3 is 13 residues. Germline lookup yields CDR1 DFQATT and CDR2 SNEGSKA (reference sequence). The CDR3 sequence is CSATLAGADTQYF. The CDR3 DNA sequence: TGCAGTGCTACCCTAGCGGGGGCAGATACGCAGTATTTT.

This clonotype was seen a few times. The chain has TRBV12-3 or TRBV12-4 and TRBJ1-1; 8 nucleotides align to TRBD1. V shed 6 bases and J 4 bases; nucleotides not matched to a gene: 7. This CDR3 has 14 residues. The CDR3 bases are TGTGCCAGCAGGAGGACAGGGAGTGGCACTGAAGCTTTCTTT. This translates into CASRRTGSGTEAFF.

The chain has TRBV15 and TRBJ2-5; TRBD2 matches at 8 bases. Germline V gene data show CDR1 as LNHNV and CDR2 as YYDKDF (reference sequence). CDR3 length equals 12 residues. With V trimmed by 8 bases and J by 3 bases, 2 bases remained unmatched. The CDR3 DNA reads TGTGCCACCGGGCGGGGGGAAGAGACCCAGTACTTC. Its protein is CATGRGEETQYF.

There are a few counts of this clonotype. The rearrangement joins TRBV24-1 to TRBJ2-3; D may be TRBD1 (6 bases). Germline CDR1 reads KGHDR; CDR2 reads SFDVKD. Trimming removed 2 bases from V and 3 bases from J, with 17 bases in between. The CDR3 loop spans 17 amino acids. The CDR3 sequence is CATSDSRLRQGTDTQYF. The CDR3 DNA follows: TGTGCCACCAGTGATTCCCGACTCAGGCAGGGGACAGATACGCAGTATTTT.

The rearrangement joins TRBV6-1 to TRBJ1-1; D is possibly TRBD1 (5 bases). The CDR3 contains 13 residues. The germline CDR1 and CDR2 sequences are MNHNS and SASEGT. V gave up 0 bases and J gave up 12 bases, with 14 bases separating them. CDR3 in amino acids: CASSEARGTRTFF. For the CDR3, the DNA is TGTGCCAGCAGTGAAGCGAGGGGTACTAGAACTTTCTTT.

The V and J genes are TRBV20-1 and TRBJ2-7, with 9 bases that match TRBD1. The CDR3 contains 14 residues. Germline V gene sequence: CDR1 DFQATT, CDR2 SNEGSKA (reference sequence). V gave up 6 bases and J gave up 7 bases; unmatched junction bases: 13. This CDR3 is CSAAKQGARGEQYF. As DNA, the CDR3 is TGCAGTGCAGCAAAACAGGGGGCCCGGGGGGAGCAGTACTTC.

CDR3 amino acids: CAWRRADNQPQHF. The CDR3 DNA is TGTGCCTGGAGGCGGGCAGACAATCAGCCCCAGCATTTT. The chain uses TRBV30 and TRBJ1-5; D ambiguous. The V end lost 3 bases, the J end lost 3 bases, and 9 bases lay between the germline ends. The CDR3 length is 13 residues. Germline V lookup: CDR1 GTSNPN, CDR2 SVGIG (reference sequence).

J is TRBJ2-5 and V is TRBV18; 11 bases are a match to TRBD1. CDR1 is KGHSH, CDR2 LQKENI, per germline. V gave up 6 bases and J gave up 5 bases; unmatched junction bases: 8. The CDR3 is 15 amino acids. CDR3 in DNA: TGTGCCAGCTCGACCGGGACAGGGGGTCGTGAGACCCAGTACTTC. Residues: CASSTGTGGRETQYF. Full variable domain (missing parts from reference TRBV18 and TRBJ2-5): NAGVMQNPRHLVRRRGQEARLRCSPMKGHSHVYWYRQLPEEGLKFMVYLQKENIIDESGMPKERFSAEFPKEGPSILRIQQVVRGDSAAYFCASSTGTGGRETQYFGPGTRLLVL.

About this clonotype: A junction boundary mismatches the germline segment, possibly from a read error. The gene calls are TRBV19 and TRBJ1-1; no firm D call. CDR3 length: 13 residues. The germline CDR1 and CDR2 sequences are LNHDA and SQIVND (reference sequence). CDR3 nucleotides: TGTGCCAGTTCGGACTCCTCAGTCACTGAAGCCTTCTTT. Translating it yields CASSDSSVTEAFF.

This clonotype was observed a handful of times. CDR3 loop: CASSLLWDSSYNSPLHF. The CDR3 coding sequence is TGTGCCAGCAGTTTATTATGGGATAGTTCCTATAATTCACCCCTCCACTTT. This chain joins TRBV27 and TRBJ1-6; unclear D gene. The CDR3 runs 17 residues. Germline CDR1 reads MNHEY; CDR2 reads SMNVEV (reference sequence). Trimming took 1 base from V and 1 from J, leaving 11 bases between them.

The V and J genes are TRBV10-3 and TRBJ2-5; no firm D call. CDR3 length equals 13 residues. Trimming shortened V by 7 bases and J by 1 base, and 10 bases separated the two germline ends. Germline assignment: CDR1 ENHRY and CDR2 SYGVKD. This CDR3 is CAINSGGQETQYF. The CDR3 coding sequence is TGTGCCATCAATAGTGGCGGCCAAGAGACCCAGTACTTC.

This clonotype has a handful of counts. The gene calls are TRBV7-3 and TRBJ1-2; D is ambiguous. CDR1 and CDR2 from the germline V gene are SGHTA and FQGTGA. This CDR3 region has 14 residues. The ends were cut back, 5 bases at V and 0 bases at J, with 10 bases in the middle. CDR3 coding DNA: TGTGCCAGCAGCCCTAGCGGGACTAACTATGGCTACACCTTC. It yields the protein CASSPSGTNYGYTF.

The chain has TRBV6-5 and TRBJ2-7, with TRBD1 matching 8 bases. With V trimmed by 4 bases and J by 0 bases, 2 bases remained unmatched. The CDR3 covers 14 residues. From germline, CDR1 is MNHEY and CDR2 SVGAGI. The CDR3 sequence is CASSWTGTSYEQYF. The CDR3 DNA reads TGTGCCAGCAGTTGGACAGGGACCTCCTACGAGCAGTACTTC.

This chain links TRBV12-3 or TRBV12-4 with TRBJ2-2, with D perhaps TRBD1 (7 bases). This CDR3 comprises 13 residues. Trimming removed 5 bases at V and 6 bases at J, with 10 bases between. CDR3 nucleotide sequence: TGTGCCAGCAGTGACAGGGAGGCCGGGGAGCTGTTTTTT. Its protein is CASSDREAGELFF.

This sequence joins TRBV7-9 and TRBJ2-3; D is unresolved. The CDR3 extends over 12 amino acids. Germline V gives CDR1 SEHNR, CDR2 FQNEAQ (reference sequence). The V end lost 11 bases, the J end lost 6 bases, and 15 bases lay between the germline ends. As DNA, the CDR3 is TGTGCCGTTAGACTGCCCTCGGATACGCAGTATTTT. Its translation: CAVRLPSDTQYF.

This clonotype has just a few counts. The CDR3 spells CSAPVGNTKNIQYF. The CDR3 DNA reads as TGCAGTGCCCCCGTGGGGAATACCAAAAACATTCAGTACTTC. The chain employs TRBV20-1 and TRBJ2-4, with D unresolved. Trimming stripped 6 bases from V and 2 bases from J, with 14 bases between. The CDR3 runs to 14 residues. Per germline, CDR1 DFQATT and CDR2 SNEGSKA (reference sequence).

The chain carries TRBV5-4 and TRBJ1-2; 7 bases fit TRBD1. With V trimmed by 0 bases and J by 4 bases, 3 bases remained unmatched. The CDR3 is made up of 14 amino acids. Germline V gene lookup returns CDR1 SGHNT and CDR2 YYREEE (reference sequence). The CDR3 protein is CASSLGDSPYGYTF. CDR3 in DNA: TGTGCCAGCAGCTTGGGGGACAGTCCCTATGGCTACACCTTC.

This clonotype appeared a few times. The CDR3 nucleotides read TGTGCCAGCAGGACCGTTTGGGGACCTGAAGCTTTCTTT. Its translation is CASRTVWGPEAFF. The J gene is TRBJ1-1, the V gene TRBV2; D is perhaps TRBD1 (5 bases). The CDR3 is 13 amino acids. Trimming stripped 6 bases from V and 6 bases from J, with 14 bases between. Germline V gene lookup returns CDR1 SNHLY and CDR2 FYNNEI. The full variable domain, its missing parts supplied by reference TRBV2 and TRBJ1-1, is EPEVTQTPSHQVTQMGQEVILRCVPISNHLYFYWYRQILGQKVEFLVSFYNNEISEKSEIFDDQFSVERPDGSNFTLKIRSTKLEDSAMYFCASRTVWGPEAFFGQGTRLTVV.

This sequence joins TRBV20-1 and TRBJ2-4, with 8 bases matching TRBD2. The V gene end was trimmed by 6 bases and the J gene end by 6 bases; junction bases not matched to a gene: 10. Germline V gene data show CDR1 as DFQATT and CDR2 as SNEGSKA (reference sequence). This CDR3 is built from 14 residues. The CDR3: CSAIISGIGNIQYF. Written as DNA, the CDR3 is TGCAGTGCCATAATTAGCGGGATAGGAAACATTCAGTACTTC.

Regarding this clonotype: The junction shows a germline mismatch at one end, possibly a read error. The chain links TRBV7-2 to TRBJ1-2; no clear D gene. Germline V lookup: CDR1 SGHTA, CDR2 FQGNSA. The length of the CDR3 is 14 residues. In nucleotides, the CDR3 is TGTGCCAGCAGTTTAGATGGAGGACCGGGTGGCTACACCTTC. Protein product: CASSLDGGPGGYTF.